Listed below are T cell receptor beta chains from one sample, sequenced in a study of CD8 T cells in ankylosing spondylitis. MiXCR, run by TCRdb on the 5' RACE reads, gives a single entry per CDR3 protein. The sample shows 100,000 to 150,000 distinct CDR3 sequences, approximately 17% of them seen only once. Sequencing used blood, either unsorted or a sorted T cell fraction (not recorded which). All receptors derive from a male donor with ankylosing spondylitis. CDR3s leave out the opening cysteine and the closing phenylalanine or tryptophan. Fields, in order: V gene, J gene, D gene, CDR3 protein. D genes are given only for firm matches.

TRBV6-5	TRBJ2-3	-	ASSYSGVRGGTFDTQY
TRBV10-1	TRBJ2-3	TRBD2	ASSEGGLADTQY
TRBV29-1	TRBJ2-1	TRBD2	SVDPGGYNEQF
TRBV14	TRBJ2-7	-	ASSSYGTFYEQY
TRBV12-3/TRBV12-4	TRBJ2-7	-	ASSLVQNEQY
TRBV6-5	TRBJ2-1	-	ASSYSSLGGQF
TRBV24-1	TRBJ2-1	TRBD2	ATSDLGAGELDEQF
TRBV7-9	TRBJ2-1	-	ASGWGTHNEQF
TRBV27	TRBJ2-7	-	ASSLIGGEQY
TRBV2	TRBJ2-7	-	ASSEETGFSYEQY
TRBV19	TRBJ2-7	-	ASSPVGYEQY
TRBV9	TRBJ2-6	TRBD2	ASSVVGGGGIGSGANVLT
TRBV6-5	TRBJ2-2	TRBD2	ASSYGASGNTGELF
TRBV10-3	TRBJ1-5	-	AISESSYNQPQH
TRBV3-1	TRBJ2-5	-	ASSPKISLETQY
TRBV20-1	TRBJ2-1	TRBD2	SARVGTSGAYNEQF
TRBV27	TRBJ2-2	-	ASSPAQVTGELF